One sample yielded the 21 T cell receptor beta chains listed below, sequenced in a study of control samples from healthy donors and cancer patients. The data were produced by immunoSEQ multiplex PCR, yet TCRdb's version contains in-frame clones alone and is incomplete. The table lists 150,000 to 180,000 clones, roughly 94% of them singletons. The sequenced sample consisted of blood. The source is a man in his forties in good health.

The chain has TRBV2 and TRBJ1-6, with TRBD1 matching over 7 bases. This CDR3 contains 15 residues. CDR1 and CDR2 from the germline V gene are SNHLY and FYNNEI. V was clipped by 7 bases and J by 7 bases; unmatched bases: 10. The CDR3 DNA reads TGTGCCAGCAAGGGGACAGACCATGGAAATTCACCCCTCCACTTT. It encodes CASKGTDHGNSPLHF.

This clone was recorded once. The V gene is TRBV28, the J gene TRBJ1-2; a weak D match, TRBD1 (5 bases). The V gene's germline CDR1 is MDHEN and CDR2 SYDVKM. There are 11 residues in the CDR3. Between the trimmed V and J ends, which lost 6 bases and 8 bases, there was a span of 10 bases. DNA for the CDR3: TGTGCCAGCAGCGCCAGGGTGGGCTACACCTTC. Translated, it gives CASSARVGYTF.

The chain is built from TRBV7-9 and TRBJ2-1; no firm D call. Germline-derived CDR1 and CDR2 are SEHNR and FQNEAQ (reference sequence). Trimming removed 1 base at V and 8 bases at J, with 9 bases between. The CDR3 covers 13 residues. CDR3 DNA sequence: TGTGCCAGCAGCTTAGACTCTCGCGATGAGCAGTTCTTC. It translates to CASSLDSRDEQFF.

Remarks on this clone: Other DNA sequences from this sample encode an identical CDR3 as well. The chain has TRBV18 and TRBJ1-2; 8 bases fit TRBD1. Trimming cost V 2 bases and J 8 bases; bases outside gene matches: 13. This CDR3 spans 16 amino acids. Germline CDR1 and CDR2: KGHSH and LQKENI. The CDR3 reads CASSPGRPRGLGGYTF. The CDR3 DNA reads TGTGCCAGCTCACCAGGTCGCCCCAGGGGGCTGGGCGGCTACACCTTC. The full variable domain, rest sourced from reference TRBV18 and TRBJ1-2, is NAGVMQNPRHLVRRRGQEARLRCSPMKGHSHVYWYRQLPEEGLKFMVYLQKENIIDESGMPKERFSAEFPKEGPSILRIQQVVRGDSAAYFCASSPGRPRGLGGYTFGSGTRLTVV.

The CDR3: CASSPQSRDRVGYTF. Written as DNA, the CDR3 is TGTGCCAGTAGTCCCCAGTCCCGGGACAGGGTTGGCTACACCTTC. The rearrangement uses TRBV19 and TRBJ1-2; 9 bases line up with TRBD1. V dropped 5 bases and J dropped 7; count of bases not matched to a gene: 11. CDR1 LNHDA and CDR2 SQIVND come from the germline V gene (reference sequence). The CDR3 is 15 amino acids.

The genes are TRBV24-1 and TRBJ2-2; D is possibly TRBD2 (6 bases). This CDR3 is 14 amino acids long. Trimming left V 4 bases short and J 8 bases short, with 13 bases between. CDR1 and CDR2 from the germline V gene are KGHDR and SFDVKD. CDR3 sequence (DNA): TGTGCCACCAGTGACCCCGTGGGGAGGGGGGAGCTGTTTTTT. Protein: CATSDPVGRGELFF.

The CDR3 is CASSLRAGSTYEQYF. The CDR3 DNA reads TGCGCCAGCAGCTTGAGGGCAGGATCGACCTACGAGCAGTACTTC. The rearrangement links TRBV5-1 to TRBJ2-7, with D uncertain. The CDR3 has 15 residues. Trimming pared 1 base from V and 2 bases from J, leaving 13 bases between. CDR1 is SGHRS and CDR2 is YFSETQ in the germline V gene.

J is TRBJ2-7 and V is TRBV6-1, with no clear D. This CDR3 comprises 13 residues. Trimming shortened V by 3 bases and J by 2 bases, and 8 bases separated the two germline ends. Germline-derived CDR1 and CDR2 are MNHNS and SASEGT. CDR3 amino acids: CASSERHTYEQYF. Written as DNA, the CDR3 is TGTGCCAGCAGTGAGAGACACACCTACGAGCAGTACTTC.

V and J are TRBV27 and TRBJ1-1; D is undetermined. The CDR3 runs to 16 residues. Trimming stripped 6 bases from V and 0 bases from J, with 17 bases between. Germline CDR1 reads MNHEY; CDR2 reads SMNVEV (reference sequence). CDR3 DNA: TGTGCCAGCAGAGCATACTGGGGTTCCTTGAACACTGAAGCTTTCTTT. Translating it yields CASRAYWGSLNTEAFF.

This clone was detected a few times. The CDR3 coding sequence is TGTGCCAGCACAAGGCTAGCGGGGGGCTACAATGAGCAGTTCTTC. This encodes CASTRLAGGYNEQFF. The chain is built from TRBV28 and TRBJ2-1, with 11 bases fitting TRBD2. Losses at the gene ends were 7 bases for V and 3 bases for J; bases not matched to a gene: 5. CDR3 length: 15 residues. Germline loops: CDR1 MDHEN, CDR2 SYDVKM.

The V and J genes are TRBV9 and TRBJ1-6, with a possible D match to TRBD1 (5 bases). CDR3 length: 14 residues. CDR1 and CDR2 (germline): SGDLS, YYNGEE. V was shortened by 4 bases and J by 5 bases, with 10 bases between the two germline ends. The chain's CDR3 is CASSTRVNNSPLHF. CDR3 nucleotides: TGTGCCAGCAGCACCAGGGTGAATAATTCACCCCTCCACTTT.

V usage is TRBV19 and J usage is TRBJ2-7; D possibly corresponds to TRBD1 (6 bases). V dropped 4 bases and J dropped 4 bases, with 17 bases sitting between them. CDR3 length: 15 residues. Germline V gene sequence: CDR1 LNHDA, CDR2 SQIVND (reference sequence). The chain's CDR3 is CASSTGTTGRYEQYF. DNA for the CDR3: TGTGCCAGTAGTACCGGGACAACGGGGCGATACGAGCAGTACTTC.

This sequence joins TRBV4-1 and TRBJ1-2; tentatively, D is TRBD1 (5 bases). Germline CDR1 MGHRA, CDR2 YSYEKL. The CDR3 covers 15 residues. Deletions cut 1 base from V and 2 bases from J, with 11 bases between. The CDR3 coding sequence is TGCGCCAGCAGCCAAGGGGGCACCAAAAACTATGGCTACACCTTC. It yields the protein CASSQGGTKNYGYTF.

The V gene is TRBV19, the J gene TRBJ1-1; tentative D call: TRBD1 (5 bases). Germline V gene sequence: CDR1 LNHDA, CDR2 SQIVND (reference sequence). Between the trimmed V and J ends, which lost 3 bases and 7 bases, there was a span of 12 bases. The CDR3 sequence is 13 residues long. In DNA, the CDR3 is TGTGCCAGTAGTATGGGGGACTTTTTTGAAGCTTTCTTT. It codes for CASSMGDFFEAFF.

The chain uses TRBV5-6 and TRBJ1-5, with D uncertain. The V gene lost 4 bases and the J gene lost 3 bases, with 14 bases spanning the gap. The CDR3 runs 15 residues. Germline V gene sequence: CDR1 SGHDT, CDR2 YYEEEE. The CDR3 protein is CASSPRPAANQPQHF. DNA of the CDR3: TGTGCCAGCAGCCCCCGGCCGGCGGCCAATCAGCCCCAGCATTTT.

The chain combines TRBV4-1 with TRBJ1-3; 9 nucleotides match TRBD1. V was clipped by 4 bases and J by 0 bases; unmatched bases: 13. The CDR3 spans 19 residues. Germline CDR1 is MGHRA and CDR2 is YSYEKL. CDR3 residues: CASSPWPGTGSSSGNTIYF. In DNA form, the CDR3 reads TGCGCCAGCAGCCCTTGGCCAGGGACAGGGAGTTCCTCTGGAAACACCATATATTTT.

This sequence joins TRBV5-1 and TRBJ2-3; 9 nucleotides line up with TRBD2. CDR1 and CDR2 from the germline V gene are SGHRS and YFSETQ. The J segment lost 1 base and the V segment lost 2 bases, leaving 8 bases of the junction unmatched. The CDR3 is 17 residues long. CDR3 amino acids: CASSFDPRGGGTDTQYF. As DNA, the CDR3 is TGCGCCAGCAGCTTCGACCCGCGGGGGGGCGGCACAGATACGCAGTATTTT.

The V gene is TRBV19, the J gene TRBJ1-1; the match to TRBD1 covers 7 bases. This CDR3 is built from 14 residues. Germline CDR1 and CDR2: LNHDA and SQIVND (reference sequence). V shed 5 bases and J 1 base; nucleotides not matched to a gene: 4. This CDR3 is CASSRRQGNTEAFF. CDR3 nucleotides: TGTGCCAGTAGTCGCCGACAGGGGAACACTGAAGCTTTCTTT.

V gene TRBV5-6 combines with J gene TRBJ2-5, with D maybe TRBD2 (7 bases). CDR3 size: 15 residues. Germline assignment: CDR1 SGHDT and CDR2 YYEEEE. The V end lost 4 bases, the J end lost 3 bases, and 16 bases lay between the germline ends. The CDR3 bases are TGTGCCAGCAGCGGGGGGGCAGCAGGGAAAGAGACCCAGTACTTC. It encodes CASSGGAAGKETQYF.

V usage is TRBV4-1 and J usage is TRBJ1-2, with D tentatively TRBD1 (5 bases). Trimming pared 4 bases from V and 2 bases from J, leaving 20 bases between. The CDR3 has 17 residues. Germline CDR1 reads MGHRA; CDR2 reads YSYEKL. The CDR3 sequence is CASSRAPSLGLNYGYTF. The DNA for the CDR3 is TGCGCCAGCAGCCGTGCTCCCTCTCTGGGGCTCAACTATGGCTACACCTTC.

The chain combines TRBV30 with TRBJ1-2, with 10 positions matching TRBD1. With 5 bases clipped from V and 1 base from J, the junction kept 7 bases outside the gene matches. Germline assignment: CDR1 GTSNPN and CDR2 SVGIG (reference sequence). This CDR3 region has 15 residues. CDR3 in DNA: TGTGCCTGGGCCCCCGGGACAGGGGTTAACTATGGCTACACCTTC. Its protein product is CAWAPGTGVNYGYTF.